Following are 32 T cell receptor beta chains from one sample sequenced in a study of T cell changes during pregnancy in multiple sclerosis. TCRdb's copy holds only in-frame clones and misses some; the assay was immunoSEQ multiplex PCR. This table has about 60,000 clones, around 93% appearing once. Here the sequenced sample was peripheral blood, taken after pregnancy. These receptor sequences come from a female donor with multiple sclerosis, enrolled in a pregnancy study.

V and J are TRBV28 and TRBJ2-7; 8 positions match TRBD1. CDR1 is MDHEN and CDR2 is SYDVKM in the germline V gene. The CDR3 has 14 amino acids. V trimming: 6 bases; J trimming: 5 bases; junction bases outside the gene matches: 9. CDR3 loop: CASSMDRVVNEQYF. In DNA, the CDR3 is TGTGCCAGCAGCATGGACAGGGTCGTTAACGAGCAGTACTTC.

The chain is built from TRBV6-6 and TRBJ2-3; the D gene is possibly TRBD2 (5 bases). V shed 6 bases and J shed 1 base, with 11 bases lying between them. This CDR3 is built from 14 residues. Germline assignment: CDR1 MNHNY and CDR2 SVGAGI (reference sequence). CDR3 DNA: TGTGCCAGCAGCGGCGGGCCGCGCACAGATACGCAGTATTTT. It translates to CASSGGPRTDTQYF.

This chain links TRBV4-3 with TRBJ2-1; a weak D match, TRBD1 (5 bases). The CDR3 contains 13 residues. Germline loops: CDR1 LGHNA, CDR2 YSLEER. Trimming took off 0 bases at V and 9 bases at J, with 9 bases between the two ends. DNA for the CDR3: TGCGCCAGCAGCCAAGATTGGCAGGGTGAGCAGTTCTTC. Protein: CASSQDWQGEQFF.

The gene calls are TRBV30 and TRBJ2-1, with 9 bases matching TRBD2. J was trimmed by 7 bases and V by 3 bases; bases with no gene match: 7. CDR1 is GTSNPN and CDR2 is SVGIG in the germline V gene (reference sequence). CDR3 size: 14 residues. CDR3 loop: CAWSLDLAGNEQFF. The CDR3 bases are TGTGCCTGGAGCCTGGACCTAGCGGGAAATGAGCAGTTCTTC.

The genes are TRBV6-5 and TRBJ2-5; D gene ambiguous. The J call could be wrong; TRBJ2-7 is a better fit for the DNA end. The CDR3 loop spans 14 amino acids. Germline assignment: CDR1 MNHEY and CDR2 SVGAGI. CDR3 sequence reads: CASSPTWMRYEQYF. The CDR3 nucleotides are TGTGCCAGCAGCCCCACTTGGATGAGGTACGAGCAGTACTTC.

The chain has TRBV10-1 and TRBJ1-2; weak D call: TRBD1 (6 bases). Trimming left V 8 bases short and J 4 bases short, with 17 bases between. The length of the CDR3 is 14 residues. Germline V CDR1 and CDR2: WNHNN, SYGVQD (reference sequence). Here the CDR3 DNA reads TGCGCCAGCGGACTCGAAAGACAGGTCTATGGCTACACCTTC. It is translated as CASGLERQVYGYTF.

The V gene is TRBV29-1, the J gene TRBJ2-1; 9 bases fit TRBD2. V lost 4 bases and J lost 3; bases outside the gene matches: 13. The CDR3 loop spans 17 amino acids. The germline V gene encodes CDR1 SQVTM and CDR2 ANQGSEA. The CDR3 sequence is CSVVPSLAGDNYNEQFF. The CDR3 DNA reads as TGCAGCGTTGTCCCGAGTTTAGCGGGAGATAACTACAATGAGCAGTTCTTC.

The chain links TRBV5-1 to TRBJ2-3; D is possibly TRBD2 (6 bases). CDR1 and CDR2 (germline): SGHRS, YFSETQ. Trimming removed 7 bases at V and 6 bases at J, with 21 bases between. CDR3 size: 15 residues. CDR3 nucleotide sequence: TGCGCCAGCGTTCCCGGGACTTCGAGCGTGGATACGCAGTATTTT. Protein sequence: CASVPGTSSVDTQYF.

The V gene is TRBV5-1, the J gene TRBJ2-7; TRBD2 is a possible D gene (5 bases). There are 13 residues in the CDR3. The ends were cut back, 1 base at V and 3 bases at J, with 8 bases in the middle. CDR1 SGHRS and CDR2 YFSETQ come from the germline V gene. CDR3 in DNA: TGCGCCAGCAGCTTGACGGGAAACTACGAGCAGTACTTC. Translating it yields CASSLTGNYEQYF.

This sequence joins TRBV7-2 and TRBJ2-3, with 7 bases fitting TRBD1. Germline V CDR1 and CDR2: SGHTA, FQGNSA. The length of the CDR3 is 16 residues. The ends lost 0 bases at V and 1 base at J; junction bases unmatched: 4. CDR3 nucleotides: TGTGCCAGCAGCTTAGCTGCCGGACAGGGCACAGATACGCAGTATTTT. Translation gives CASSLAAGQGTDTQYF.

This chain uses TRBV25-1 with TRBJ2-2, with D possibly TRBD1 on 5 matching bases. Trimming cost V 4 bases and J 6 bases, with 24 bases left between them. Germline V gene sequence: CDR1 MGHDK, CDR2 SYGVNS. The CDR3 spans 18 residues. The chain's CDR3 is CASSGTWPGSGGAGELFF. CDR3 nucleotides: TGTGCCAGCAGTGGGACATGGCCCGGATCTGGTGGCGCCGGGGAGCTGTTTTTT.

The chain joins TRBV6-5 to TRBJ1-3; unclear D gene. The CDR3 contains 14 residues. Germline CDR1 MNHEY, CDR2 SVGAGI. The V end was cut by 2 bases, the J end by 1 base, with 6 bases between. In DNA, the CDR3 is TGTGCCAGCAGTTACGGTCAGTCTGGAAACACCATATATTTT. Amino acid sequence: CASSYGQSGNTIYF.

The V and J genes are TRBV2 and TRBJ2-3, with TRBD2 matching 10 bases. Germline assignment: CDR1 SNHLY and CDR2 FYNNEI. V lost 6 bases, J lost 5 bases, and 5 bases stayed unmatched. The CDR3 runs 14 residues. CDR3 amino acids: CASSFSGRRDTQYF. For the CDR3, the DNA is TGTGCCAGCAGCTTTAGCGGGAGGCGAGATACGCAGTATTTT.

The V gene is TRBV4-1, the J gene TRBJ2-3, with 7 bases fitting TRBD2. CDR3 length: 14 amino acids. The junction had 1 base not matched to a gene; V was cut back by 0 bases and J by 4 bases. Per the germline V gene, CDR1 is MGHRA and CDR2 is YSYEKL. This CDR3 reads CASSQDTSADTQYF. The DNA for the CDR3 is TGCGCCAGCAGCCAAGATACTAGCGCAGATACGCAGTATTTT.

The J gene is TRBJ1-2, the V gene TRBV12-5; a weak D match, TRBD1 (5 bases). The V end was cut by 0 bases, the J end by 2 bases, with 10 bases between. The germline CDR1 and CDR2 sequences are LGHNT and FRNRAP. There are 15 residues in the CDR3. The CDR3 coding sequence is TGTGCTAGTGGTTTGGTCCTTAAGGGGAACTATGGCTACACCTTC. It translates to CASGLVLKGNYGYTF.

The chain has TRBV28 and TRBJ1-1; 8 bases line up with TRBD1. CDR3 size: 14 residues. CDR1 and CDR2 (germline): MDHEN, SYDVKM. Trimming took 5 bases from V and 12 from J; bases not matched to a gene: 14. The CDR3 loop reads CASSLKGQDEEPFF. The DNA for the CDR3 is TGTGCCAGCAGTCTTAAGGGACAGGATGAAGAGCCTTTCTTT.

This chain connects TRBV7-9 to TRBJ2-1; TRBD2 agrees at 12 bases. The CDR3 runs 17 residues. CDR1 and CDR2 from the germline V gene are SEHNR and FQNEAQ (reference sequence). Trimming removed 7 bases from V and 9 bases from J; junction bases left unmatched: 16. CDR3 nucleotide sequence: TGTGCCAGCAACCCAGCCCGACTAGCGGGAGAGCGGGGTGAGCAGTTCTTC. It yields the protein CASNPARLAGERGEQFF.

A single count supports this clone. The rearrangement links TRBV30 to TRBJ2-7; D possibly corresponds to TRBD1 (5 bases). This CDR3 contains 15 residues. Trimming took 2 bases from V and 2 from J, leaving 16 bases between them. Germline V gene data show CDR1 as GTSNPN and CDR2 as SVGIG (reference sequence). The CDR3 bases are TGTGCCTGGAGTCCAGGGTACCGATACCCCTACGAGCAGTACTTC. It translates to CAWSPGYRYPYEQYF.

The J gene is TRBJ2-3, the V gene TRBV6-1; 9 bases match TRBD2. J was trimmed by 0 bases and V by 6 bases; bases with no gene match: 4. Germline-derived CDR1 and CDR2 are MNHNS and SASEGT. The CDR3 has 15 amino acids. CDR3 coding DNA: TGTGCCAGCAGGGGACTAGCATCTAGCACAGATACGCAGTATTTT. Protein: CASRGLASSTDTQYF.

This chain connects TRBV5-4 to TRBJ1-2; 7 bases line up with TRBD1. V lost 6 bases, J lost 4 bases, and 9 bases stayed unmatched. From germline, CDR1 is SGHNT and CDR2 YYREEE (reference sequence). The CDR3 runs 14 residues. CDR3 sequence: CASNKGGGSYGYTF. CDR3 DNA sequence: TGTGCCAGCAACAAAGGGGGCGGTAGCTATGGCTACACCTTC.

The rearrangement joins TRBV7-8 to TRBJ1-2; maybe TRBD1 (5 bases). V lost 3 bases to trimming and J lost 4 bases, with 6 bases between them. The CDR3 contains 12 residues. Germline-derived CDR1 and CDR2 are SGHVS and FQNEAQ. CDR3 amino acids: CASSFDSYGYTF. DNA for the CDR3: TGTGCCAGCAGCTTTGACAGCTATGGCTACACCTTC.

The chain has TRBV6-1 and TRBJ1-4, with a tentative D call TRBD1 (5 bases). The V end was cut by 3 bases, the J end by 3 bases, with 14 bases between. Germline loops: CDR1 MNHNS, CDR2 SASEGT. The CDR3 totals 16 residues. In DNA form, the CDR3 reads TGTGCCAGCAGTGAGCAAGACAGATTAGCTAATGAAAAACTGTTTTTT. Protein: CASSEQDRLANEKLFF.

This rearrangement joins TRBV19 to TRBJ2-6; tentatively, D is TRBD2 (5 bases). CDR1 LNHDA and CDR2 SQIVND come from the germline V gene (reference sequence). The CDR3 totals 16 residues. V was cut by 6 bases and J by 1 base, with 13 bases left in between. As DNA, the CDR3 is TGTGCCAGTAGCTACCGGAGAGGGTCTGGGGCCAACGTCCTGACTTTC. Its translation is CASSYRRGSGANVLTF.

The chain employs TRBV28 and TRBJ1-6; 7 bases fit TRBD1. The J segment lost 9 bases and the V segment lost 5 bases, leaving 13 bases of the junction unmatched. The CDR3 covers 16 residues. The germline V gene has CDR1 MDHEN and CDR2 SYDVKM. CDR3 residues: CASSPSGTAAGSPLHF. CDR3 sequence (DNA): TGTGCCAGCAGTCCATCGGGGACAGCCGCTGGTTCACCCCTCCACTTT.

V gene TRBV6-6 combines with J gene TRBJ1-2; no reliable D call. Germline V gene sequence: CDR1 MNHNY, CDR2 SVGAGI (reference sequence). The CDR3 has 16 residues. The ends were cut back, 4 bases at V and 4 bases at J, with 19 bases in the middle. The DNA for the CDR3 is TGTGCCAGCAGTTCCCTTATAGACTCGAAAATCTATGGCTACACCTTC. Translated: CASSSLIDSKIYGYTF.

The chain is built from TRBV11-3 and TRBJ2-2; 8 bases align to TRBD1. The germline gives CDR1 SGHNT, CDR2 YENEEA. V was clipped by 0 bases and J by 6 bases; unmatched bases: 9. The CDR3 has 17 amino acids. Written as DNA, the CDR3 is TGTGCCAGCAGCTTAGACCCCTCAGGGGGCGCCTCCGGGGAGCTGTTTTTT. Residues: CASSLDPSGGASGELFF.

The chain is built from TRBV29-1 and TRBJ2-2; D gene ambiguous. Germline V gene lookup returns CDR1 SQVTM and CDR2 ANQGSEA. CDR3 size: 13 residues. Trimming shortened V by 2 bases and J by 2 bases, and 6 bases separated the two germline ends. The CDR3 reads CSVEMANTGELFF. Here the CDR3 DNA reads TGCAGCGTTGAAATGGCTAACACCGGGGAGCTGTTTTTT.

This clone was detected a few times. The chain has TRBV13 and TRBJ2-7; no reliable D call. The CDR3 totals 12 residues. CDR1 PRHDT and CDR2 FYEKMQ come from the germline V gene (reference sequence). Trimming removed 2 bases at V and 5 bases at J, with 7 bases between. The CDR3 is CASSLLVDEQYF. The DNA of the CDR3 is TGTGCCAGCAGCTTACTTGTAGACGAGCAGTACTTC.

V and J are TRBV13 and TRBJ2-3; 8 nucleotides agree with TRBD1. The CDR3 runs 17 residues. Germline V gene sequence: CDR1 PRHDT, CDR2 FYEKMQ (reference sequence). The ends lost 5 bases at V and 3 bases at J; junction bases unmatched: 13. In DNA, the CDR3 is TGTGCCAGCAGCAACGCCAAATCAGGGGGCAGGACAGATACGCAGTATTTT. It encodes CASSNAKSGGRTDTQYF.

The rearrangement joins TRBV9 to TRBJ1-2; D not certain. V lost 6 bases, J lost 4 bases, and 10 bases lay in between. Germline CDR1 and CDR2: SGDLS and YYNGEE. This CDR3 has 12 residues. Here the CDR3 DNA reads TGTGCCAGCAACGAGCCCTCCTATGGCTACACCTTC. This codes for CASNEPSYGYTF.

The CDR3 here is CATDRAGNTIYF. The DNA for the CDR3 is TGTGCCACGGACAGGGCTGGAAACACCATATATTTT. The V call is TRBV7-9, the J call TRBJ1-3; 8 nucleotides agree with TRBD1. The length of the CDR3 is 12 residues. Germline CDR1 and CDR2: SEHNR and FQNEAQ (reference sequence). V trimming: 10 bases; J trimming: 2 bases; junction bases outside the gene matches: 1. Filled out from reference TRBV7-9 and TRBJ1-3, the complete variable domain reads DTGVSQNPRHKITKRGQNVTFRCDPISEHNRLYWYRQTLGQGPEFLTYFQNEAQLEKSRLLSDRFSAERPKGSFSTLEIQRTEQGDSAMYLCATDRAGNTIYFGEGSWLTVV.

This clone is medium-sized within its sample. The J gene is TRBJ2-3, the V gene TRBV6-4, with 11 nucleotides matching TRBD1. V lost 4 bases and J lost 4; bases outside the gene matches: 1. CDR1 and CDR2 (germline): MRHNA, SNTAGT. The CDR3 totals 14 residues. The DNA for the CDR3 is TGTGCCAGCAGTGGGACAGGGGGCGCAGATACGCAGTATTTT. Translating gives CASSGTGGADTQYF.